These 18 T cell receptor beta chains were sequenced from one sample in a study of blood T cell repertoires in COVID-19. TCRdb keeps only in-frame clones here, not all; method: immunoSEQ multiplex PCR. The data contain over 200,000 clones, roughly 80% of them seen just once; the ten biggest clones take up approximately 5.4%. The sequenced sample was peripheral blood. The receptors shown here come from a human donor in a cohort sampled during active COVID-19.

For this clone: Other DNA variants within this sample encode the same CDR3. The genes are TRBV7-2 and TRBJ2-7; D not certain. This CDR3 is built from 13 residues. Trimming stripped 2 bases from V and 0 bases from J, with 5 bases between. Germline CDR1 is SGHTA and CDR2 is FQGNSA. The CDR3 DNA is TGTGCCAGCAGCTTACATAGCTCCTACGAGCAGTACTTC. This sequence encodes CASSLHSSYEQYF.

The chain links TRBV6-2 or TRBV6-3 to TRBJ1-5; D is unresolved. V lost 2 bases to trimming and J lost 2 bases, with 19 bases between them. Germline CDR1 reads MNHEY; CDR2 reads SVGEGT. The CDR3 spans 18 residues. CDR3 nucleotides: TGTGCCAGCAGTTACGGAGGGCTGAAAAGGGTAGGCAATCAGCCCCAGCATTTT. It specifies CASSYGGLKRVGNQPQHF.

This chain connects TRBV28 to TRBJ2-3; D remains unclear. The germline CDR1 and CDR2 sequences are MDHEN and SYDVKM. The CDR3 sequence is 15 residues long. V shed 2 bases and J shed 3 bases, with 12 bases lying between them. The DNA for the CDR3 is TGTGCCAGCAGTTTAGCTAGGAAGGTGACAGATACGCAGTATTTT. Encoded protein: CASSLARKVTDTQYF.

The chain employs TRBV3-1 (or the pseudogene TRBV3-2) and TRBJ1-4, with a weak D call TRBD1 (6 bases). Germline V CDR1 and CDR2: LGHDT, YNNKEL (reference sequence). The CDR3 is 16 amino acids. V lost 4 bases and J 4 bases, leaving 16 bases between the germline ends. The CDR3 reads CASSRPSGHLNEKLFF. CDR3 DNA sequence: TGTGCCAGCAGCCGCCCCTCGGGACACCTTAATGAAAAACTGTTTTTT.

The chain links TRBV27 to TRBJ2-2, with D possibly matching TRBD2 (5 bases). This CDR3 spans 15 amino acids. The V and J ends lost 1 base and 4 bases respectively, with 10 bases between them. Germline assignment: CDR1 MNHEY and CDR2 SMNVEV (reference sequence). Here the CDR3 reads CASSLFPTSTGELFF. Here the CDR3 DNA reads TGTGCCAGCAGTTTATTCCCAACTAGCACCGGGGAGCTGTTTTTT.

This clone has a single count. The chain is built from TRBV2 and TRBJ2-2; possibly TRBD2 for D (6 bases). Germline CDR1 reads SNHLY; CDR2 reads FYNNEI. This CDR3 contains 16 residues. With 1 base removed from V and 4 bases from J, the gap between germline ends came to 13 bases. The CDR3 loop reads CASSEGAGRSTGELFF. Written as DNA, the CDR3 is TGTGCCAGCAGTGAAGGGGCAGGGAGGAGCACCGGGGAGCTGTTTTTT.

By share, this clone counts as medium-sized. The CDR3 is CASSLSGGPSTDTQYF. Here the CDR3 DNA reads TGTGCCAGCAGTTTATCGGGGGGACCTAGCACAGATACGCAGTATTTT. This chain joins TRBV27 and TRBJ2-3; maybe TRBD2 (6 bases). Trimming stripped 0 bases from V and 0 bases from J, with 10 bases between. CDR1 is MNHEY, CDR2 SMNVEV, per germline (reference sequence). This CDR3 region has 16 residues.

The CDR3: CASSLGPRGEQYF. The CDR3 DNA reads as TGTGCCAGCAGCTTAGGTCCTCGGGGCGAGCAGTACTTC. The genes are TRBV11-1 and TRBJ2-7, with D possibly matching TRBD2 (5 bases). CDR1 and CDR2 (germline): SGHAT, FQDESV (reference sequence). The CDR3 contains 13 residues. V lost 1 base and J lost 6, with 10 bases in between. The full variable domain, with the rest looked up from reference TRBV11-1 and TRBJ2-7, is EAEVAQSPRYKITEKSQAVAFWCDPISGHATLYWYRQILGQGPELLVQFQDESVVDDSQLPKDRFSAERLKGVDSTLKIQPAELGDSAMYLCASSLGPRGEQYFGPGTRLTVT.

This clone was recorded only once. DNA of the CDR3: TGCGCCAGCAGTTATAAAGGAAAGAGGGAAAATGAGCAGTTCTTC. Protein product: CASSYKGKRENEQFF. V and J are TRBV4-1 and TRBJ2-1; possible D gene TRBD2, 5 bases. V was pared by 6 bases and J by 7 bases, with 19 bases between. The CDR3 length is 15 residues. Germline loops: CDR1 MGHRA, CDR2 YSYEKL.

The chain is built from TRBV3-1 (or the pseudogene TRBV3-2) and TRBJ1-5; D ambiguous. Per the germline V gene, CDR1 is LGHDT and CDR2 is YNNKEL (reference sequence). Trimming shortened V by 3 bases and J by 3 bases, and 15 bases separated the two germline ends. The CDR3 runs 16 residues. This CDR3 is CASSQRTGVTNQPQHF. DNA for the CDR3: TGTGCCAGCAGCCAGAGGACGGGAGTGACCAATCAGCCCCAGCATTTT.

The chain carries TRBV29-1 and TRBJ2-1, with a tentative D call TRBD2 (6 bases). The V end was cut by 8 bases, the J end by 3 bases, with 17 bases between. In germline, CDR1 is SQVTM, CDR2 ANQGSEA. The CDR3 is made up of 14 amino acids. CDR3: CSLRPSVLYNEQFF. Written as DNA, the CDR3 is TGCAGCCTCCGACCTAGCGTACTCTACAATGAGCAGTTCTTC.

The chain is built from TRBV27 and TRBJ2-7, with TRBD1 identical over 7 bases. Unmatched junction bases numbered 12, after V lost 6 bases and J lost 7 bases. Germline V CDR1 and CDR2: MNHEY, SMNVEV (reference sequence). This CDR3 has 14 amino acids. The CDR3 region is CASSDRDPLEEQYF. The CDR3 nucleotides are TGTGCCAGCAGCGACAGGGACCCCTTGGAAGAGCAGTACTTC.

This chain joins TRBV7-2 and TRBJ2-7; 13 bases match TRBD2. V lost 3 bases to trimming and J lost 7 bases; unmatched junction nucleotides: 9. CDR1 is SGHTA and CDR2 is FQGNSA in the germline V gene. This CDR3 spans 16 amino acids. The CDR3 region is CASSFQGLAGRVEQYF. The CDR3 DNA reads TGTGCCAGCAGCTTCCAGGGACTAGCGGGAAGAGTTGAGCAGTACTTC. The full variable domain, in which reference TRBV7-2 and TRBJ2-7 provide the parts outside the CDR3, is GAGVSQSPSNKVTEKGKDVELRCDPISGHTALYWYRQSLGQGLEFLIYFQGNSAPDKSGLPSDRFSAERTGGSVSTLTIQRTQQEDSAVYLCASSFQGLAGRVEQYFGPGTRLTVT.

CDR3 bases: TGTGCCAGCAGCCAACAGGGTTCAATCACTGAAGCTTTCTTT. Translated: CASSQQGSITEAFF. The V gene is TRBV14, the J gene TRBJ1-1; D perhaps matches TRBD1 (5 bases). This CDR3 spans 14 amino acids. Germline lookup yields CDR1 SGHDN and CDR2 FVKESK. Trimming shortened V by 2 bases and J by 4 bases, and 11 bases separated the two germline ends.

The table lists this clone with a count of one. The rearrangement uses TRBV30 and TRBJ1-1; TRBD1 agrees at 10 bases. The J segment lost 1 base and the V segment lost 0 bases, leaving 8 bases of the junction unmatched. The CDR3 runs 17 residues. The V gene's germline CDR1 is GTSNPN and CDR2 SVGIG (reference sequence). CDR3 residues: CAWSVPQDRGRNTEAFF. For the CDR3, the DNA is TGTGCCTGGAGTGTACCCCAAGACAGGGGGCGGAACACTGAAGCTTTCTTT.

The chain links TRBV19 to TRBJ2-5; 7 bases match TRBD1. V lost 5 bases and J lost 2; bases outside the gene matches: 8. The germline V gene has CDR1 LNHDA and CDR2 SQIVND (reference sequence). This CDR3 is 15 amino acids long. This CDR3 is CASSFGTVQQETQYF. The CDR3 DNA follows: TGTGCCAGTAGTTTCGGGACAGTGCAACAAGAGACCCAGTACTTC.

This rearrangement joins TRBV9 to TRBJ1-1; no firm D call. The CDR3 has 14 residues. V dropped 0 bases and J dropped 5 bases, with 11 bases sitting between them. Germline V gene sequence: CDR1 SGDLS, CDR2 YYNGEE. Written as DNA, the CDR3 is TGTGCCAGCAGCGTAGGAGACTCTGGGACTGAAGCTTTCTTT. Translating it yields CASSVGDSGTEAFF.

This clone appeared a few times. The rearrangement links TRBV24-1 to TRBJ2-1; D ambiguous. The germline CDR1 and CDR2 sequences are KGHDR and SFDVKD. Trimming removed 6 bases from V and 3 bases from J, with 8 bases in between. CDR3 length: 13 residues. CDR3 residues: CATSYPSYNEQFF. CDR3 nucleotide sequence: TGTGCCACCAGTTACCCCAGCTACAATGAGCAGTTCTTC.